This entry describes one TCR beta chain. No antigen is known for it. No base-level quality is on record; no much larger clone is a single base apart. CDR1 LNHDA and CDR2 SQIVND are derived from the germline V gene (reference sequence). The CDR3 has 17 amino acids, counting the end cysteine and phenylalanine. Only the CDR3 DNA stays, 51 bases, in frame from base 1. V loses 0 bases at its end and J loses 9 bases; junction bases beyond the gene matches: 13. The library was produced with the immunoSEQ multiplex PCR assay. A mixture of 60 forward primers for TCR Vbeta segments and 13 reverse primers for TCR Jbeta segments was used in the multiplex PCR. Amplification of the CDR3 region of rearranged TCR beta genes was performed with a multiplex PCR assay on genomic DNA. The Illumina HiSeq System was used to sequence the amplified TCR beta libraries as 87-base-pair reads. For the original study's pipeline: Across the roughly 640 repertoires, a later analysis counted 75 million to 90 million unique TCR beta chains, roughly 11 million of which were shared by at least two donors. Raw reads were error-corrected and collapsed into unique sequences with a nearest-neighbor algorithm that merged closely related sequences to remove PCR and sequencing errors. V, D and J gene segments were assigned by aligning CDR3 sequences to IMGT reference sequences. Each retained sequence needed at least a six-nucleotide match to both a V gene segment and a J gene segment. A rearrangement was called productive if the CDR3 had no stop codons and remained in frame with V and J, and every other rearrangement was called non-productive. CDR3 was defined by IMGT convention, running from the second conserved V-encoded cysteine to the conserved J-encoded phenylalanine. In an earlier analysis of approximately 590 of the donors, sequences lacking an unambiguous match to a single V gene segment were excluded. In an earlier analysis of 500 to 750 of the donors, V segments were called functional above 56.7% productive rearrangements and were called segregating when the between-donor standard deviation exceeded 5%. A statistical classification framework was built to diagnose cytomegalovirus status from the catalog of TCR beta chain sequences. In a later analysis, TCR nucleotide sequences were compared against IMGT/GENE-DB human TR gene sequences so that V and J genes could be assigned. A later analysis assigned CDR3 sequences and most-parsimonious VDJ recombination scenarios with the TCRdist pipeline. In a later analysis, every TCR beta chain was defined by the combination of its CDR3 amino acid sequence and its V-gene family, and reads without a unique V-gene family were dropped. To address suspected cross-contamination and a sequencing artifact, a later analysis removed 592 highly shared, low-generation-probability nucleotide sequences. In a later analysis, a clonal expansion index for each public chain was calculated from normalized within-repertoire ranks of inferred template counts. In a later analysis, generation probabilities were computed using a VDJ recombination model fitted to out-of-frame rearrangements, and the results were checked against IGoR. Hypergeometric tests were used in a later analysis to score TCR-TCR, TCR-HLA and TCR-CMV co-occurrence, with a repertoire-size bias correction applied to the TCR pairs. A later analysis estimated false discovery rates by permuting HLA or CMV assignments 20 times. In a later analysis, co-occurring TCRs were grouped with DBSCAN, and TCRdist sequence similarity was added when clustering was performed within HLA-allele-positive subsets. Repertoires with fewer than 30,000 or more than 120,000 public chains were left out of co-occurrence clustering, as were about five repertoires with anomalous nucleotide sharing. As stored in TCRdb, this immuneACCESS dataset retains in-frame rearrangements with V and J assigned. A fraction of the clones does not appear; measured against another copy, unresolved V genes explain less than half of the discrepancy, and the remainder lacks a known reason. V, J and clone size are taken as reported in that table, and D and trimming were inferred from the DNA itself. This sample is represented by more than 90,000 clones; under 70% of them were singletons. The top ten clonotypes cover 8.7% of the sample.

The sample belongs to a study of cytomegalovirus exposure and HLA in healthy donors (dated by TCRdb to the late 2010s). Study-level background: An earlier analysis of some 620 of the donors reported around 280 Gb of sequence data and 117 million unique TCR beta sequences obtained from around 180 million T cells. About 330 gigabases of sequencing data and 75 million to 85 million unique TCR sequences made up an early release that covered about 640 HLA-typed donors. Among the approximately 400 genotyped donors, approximately 81% belonged to the genetic ancestry cluster associated with self-reported Caucasian donors. The study was designed to test whether signatures of past pathogen exposure could be identified by cataloging public T cell receptors. Using immunosequencing, the study profiled T cell repertoires from 550 to 750 subjects and related those repertoires to cytomegalovirus serostatus. A separate validation cohort of roughly 130 different subjects was used in addition to the roughly 620-subject first cohort. To predict cytomegalovirus infection status, the study brought together high-throughput TCR immunosequencing, statistical association of individual TCRs with disease status, and machine learning. A later analysis re-examined previously published TCR beta repertoires from just over 650 donors and added high-resolution HLA genotyping to investigate patterns of TCR occurrence. Rather than drawing on any new phenotypic data, the later analysis identified candidate immune exposures from TCR beta sequences and the way those sequences occurred across donors. In an earlier analysis of a few hundred of the donors, high-throughput TCR beta sequencing was used to judge whether each TCR beta V gene segment behaved as functional or pseudogenic. Donor age, sex, ethnicity and CMV serostatus were compiled together with the repertoire data. Genome-wide SNP genotypes for about 60% of the 666 donors were used in a later genetic analysis, which treated that subset as a discovery cohort. All discovery cohort repertoires had been generated using a single sequencing platform. Class I and class II HLA loci were covered by the typing at four-digit resolution. Typing coverage differed by locus: A, B, C, DRB1 and DQB1 were typed in about 629-630 donors, DQA1 in 522, DPA1 in around 610, and DPB1 in approximately 450. Roughly 5 DR-DQ haplotypes were treated as single units for association and clustering because of strong linkage in the cohort. On average, around 230,000 unique TCR beta nucleotide sequences were sequenced per donor among several hundred genotyped donors of the cohort, with about 19% of those sequences being non-productive.

Summary of the overall study and its limitations: Linkage disequilibrium might explain the correlated functional status among segregating V segments, but an unknown experimental factor could not be ruled out. In a later analysis, HLA-associated TCR beta chains showed more clonal expansion and lower generation probabilities than non-associated chains that were equally common. Because counts were too low, seventeen rarely observed V segments, including chromosome 9 orphons, were excluded from the earlier analysis of roughly 580 of the donors. Three of the identified cytomegalovirus-associated TCR beta chains were confirmed in vitro to be specific for cytomegalovirus antigens. According to a later analysis, most CMV-associated TCR beta chains appeared to be HLA-restricted, and the HLA associations seemed to be driven largely by CMV exposure. Most TCR sequences were seen in very few donors, while some public TCRs were found in many individuals. The classifier was reported to diagnose cytomegalovirus status with high specificity and sensitivity in both the original cohort and the validation cohort. The authors suggested that the approach could potentially be extended to other disease states and immunological phenotypes. According to a later analysis, TCR association rates differed among HLA loci, with DRB1 alleles showing the most associated TCRs and HLA-C alleles showing the fewest. V-gene and J-gene trimming of TCR beta chains was associated with a missense DCLRE1C variant in a later genetic analysis, and the association was replicated in an independent cohort. According to a later analysis, parvovirus B19, influenza, CMV and Epstein-Barr virus appeared linked to several top co-occurrence clusters. A cluster of highly shared sequence variants was judged likely to be a technical artifact of the sequencing pipeline. In the study, around 150 TCR beta chains were listed as associated with cytomegalovirus. According to a later genetic analysis, donors in an Asian-associated ancestry cluster had fewer N-insertions in productive TCRs than the approximately 610-donor mean. Sequencing depth was assumed to be roughly uniform across donors in the presence/absence analyses, though that assumption may not hold. Only TCR beta chains were sequenced in this cohort, and the absence of alpha or paired-chain data limited detectable features. Some IMGT-functional V segments, including TRBV6-2 and TRBV6-3, could not be distinguished by the 87-base-pair reads and were therefore excluded. A further reported finding was that TCR beta sequences accurately predicted the HLA-A and HLA-B alleles for most subjects in the first cohort. Broadly in line with IMGT annotations, most TCR beta V segments showed up in productive rearrangements about 90% or about 30% of the time in an earlier analysis of approximately 640 of the donors. For the cohort, immune exposure information was limited to CMV serostatus. Because HLA typing was unavailable for some donors at each locus, only the typed subset was used in association tests. When HLA alleles, especially DR and DQ, strongly co-occurred, attributing TCR associations to individual alleles was difficult. At a false discovery rate of 0.05, a later analysis linked 16,951 TCR beta sequences to specific HLA alleles.

In total, roughly 710 healthy bone marrow donors made up the cohort. At the time of sampling, every cohort member was nominally healthy, though immune exposures that went unrecorded were likely present. The donor tested CMV seropositive, placing the donor among the 290 or so seropositive members of the cohort. Each donor provided a peripheral blood sample, and peripheral blood mononuclear cells were used for TCR beta sequencing. Genomic DNA extraction from the blood cell samples was performed with the Qiagen DNeasy Blood Extraction Kit. The chain couples TRBV19 to TRBJ2-4; TRBD1 aligns with 8 central bases. Sequencing input: PBMCs. This receptor was taken from a young man in good health and CMV-seropositive. The DNA sequence is as follows: TGTGCCAGTAGTATAGATTTCAGGGGGCGCGAGGTTGGCATTCAGTACTTC. This yields the protein CASSIDFRGREVGIQYF.